This T cell receptor (beta chain) was sequenced in a study of beta chain features in type 1 diabetes. Findings of the study overall: VDJ junctions from type 1 diabetes patients carried fewer insertions and larger deletions.

Per germline, CDR1 SGHRS and CDR2 YFSETQ. The CDR3 totals 15 residues. Between the trimmed V and J ends, which lost 1 base and 5 bases, there was a span of 15 bases. This clone showed up just a few times. Its cognate antigen is unknown. Expressed TCRB transcripts were sequenced because the entire RNA isolate underwent reverse transcription. TCRdb's copy holds only in-frame clones and misses some; the assay was immunoSEQ multiplex PCR. The sample lists tens of thousands of clones, about 51% seen once, with over 2% in the top ten. The TCR sequence derives from a young woman in good health. The sample comprised Tregs from blood. V usage is TRBV5-1 and J usage is TRBJ2-5; perhaps TRBD2 as D (7 bases). Here the CDR3 reads CASSLRGAGVETQYF. CDR3 in DNA: TGCGCCAGCAGCTTGAGGGGGGCGGGAGTGGAGACCCAGTACTTC.